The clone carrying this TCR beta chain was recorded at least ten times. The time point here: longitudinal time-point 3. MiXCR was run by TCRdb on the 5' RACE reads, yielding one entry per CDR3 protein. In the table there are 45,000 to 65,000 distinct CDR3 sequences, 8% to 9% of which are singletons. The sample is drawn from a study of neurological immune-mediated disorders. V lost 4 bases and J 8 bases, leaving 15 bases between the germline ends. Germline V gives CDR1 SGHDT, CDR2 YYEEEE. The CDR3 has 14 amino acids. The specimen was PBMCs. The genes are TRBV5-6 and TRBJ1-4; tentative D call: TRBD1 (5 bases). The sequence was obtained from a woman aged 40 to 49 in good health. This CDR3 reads CASSPRGPGEKLFF. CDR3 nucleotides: TGTGCCAGCAGCCCGAGGGGTCCGGGAGAAAAACTGTTTTTT.